This T cell receptor (beta chain) was retrieved from a study of early T cells in non-severe SARS-CoV-2 infection. The overall study: RNA in bulk from unsorted whole blood was sequenced, and chains were unpaired.

This clonotype has just a few counts. The CDR3 is 16 amino acids. The germline V gene encodes CDR1 LGHNA and CDR2 YNFKEQ. Trimming removed 4 bases from V and 1 base from J; junction bases left unmatched: 8. Individual cDNA molecules were tagged with unique molecular identifiers, the study reported. TCRdb redid the calling of the 5' RACE reads with MiXCR, one entry per CDR3 protein. The table records approximately 120,000 distinct CDR3 sequences, 14% to 15% of them present only once. Sequenced: whole blood. The clonotype comes from an adult who was a healthcare worker with PCR-confirmed SARS-CoV-2 infection or an uninfected control (not recorded which). This sequence joins TRBV4-2 and TRBJ2-3, with TRBD2 matching over 7 bases. CDR3 amino acids: CASSLRLGGGTDTQYF. In DNA form, the CDR3 reads TGTGCCAGCAGCCTCCGATTGGGGGGGGGCACAGATACGCAGTATTTT.